This T cell receptor beta chain was retrieved from a study of shared clonotypes between healthy human individuals. Naive CD8 cells lacked CD45RO, underwent positive selection for CCR7 and left out terminally differentiated effector memory CD45RA+ cells. Method: immunoSEQ multiplex PCR; TCRdb's copy keeps in-frame clones and lacks some. Of roughly 2 million clones listed, about 95% were seen once; the top ten hold roughly 1.1%. The source material was naive CD8+ T cells sorted from blood. This sequence was found in a man aged 18 to 35 in good health.

CDR3 nucleotides: TGTGCCAGCAGCCCATCACAGGGAGTAGCTTTCTTT. Residues: CASSPSQGVAFF. This chain links TRBV7-2 with TRBJ1-1; D might be TRBD1 (6 bases). CDR3 length: 12 residues. Germline lookup yields CDR1 SGHTA and CDR2 FQGNSA. The V and J ends lost 5 bases and 10 bases respectively, with 14 bases between them.